The TCR beta chain described here comes from a study of blood T cell repertoires in COVID-19. The CDR3 is 14 amino acids. The V end was cut by 0 bases, the J end by 1 base, with 6 bases between. Per germline, CDR1 SGHVT and CDR2 SQSDAQ. Only in-frame clones appear in the TCRdb table, and some are missing; sequencing was by immunoSEQ multiplex PCR. Of approximately 200,000 clones listed, over 80% were seen once; the top ten hold roughly 5%. Sequenced sample: peripheral blood. This sequence joins TRBV7-4 and TRBJ1-1, with TRBD1 as a possible D gene (5 bases). The origin of this receptor is a woman in her twenties or thirties with acute or convalescent COVID-19. The CDR3: CASSLAGGNTEAFF. The CDR3 nucleotides read TGTGCCAGCAGCTTAGCCGGGGGGAACACTGAAGCTTTCTTT. The full variable domain, completed using reference TRBV7-4 and TRBJ1-1, is GAGVSQSPRYKVAKRGRDVALRCDSISGHVTLYWYRQTLGQGSEVLTYSQSDAQRDKSGRPSGRFSAERPERSVSTLKIQRTEQGDSAVYLCASSLAGGNTEAFFGQGTRLTVV.